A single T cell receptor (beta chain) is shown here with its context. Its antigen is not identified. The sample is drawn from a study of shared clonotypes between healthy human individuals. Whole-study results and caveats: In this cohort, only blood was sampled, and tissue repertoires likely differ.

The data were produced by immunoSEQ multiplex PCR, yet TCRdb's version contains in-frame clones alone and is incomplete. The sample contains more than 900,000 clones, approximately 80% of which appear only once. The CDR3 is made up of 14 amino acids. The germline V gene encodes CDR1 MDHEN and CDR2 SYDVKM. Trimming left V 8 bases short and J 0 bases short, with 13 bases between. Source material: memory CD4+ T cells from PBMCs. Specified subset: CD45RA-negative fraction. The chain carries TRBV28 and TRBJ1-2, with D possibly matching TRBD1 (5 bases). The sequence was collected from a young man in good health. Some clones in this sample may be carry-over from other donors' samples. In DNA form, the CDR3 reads TGTGCCAGCGCTCCAAGGGGACCTAACTATGGCTACACCTTC. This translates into CASAPRGPNYGYTF.